The sequence of this T cell receptor beta chain was determined in a study of response to subunit inactivated influenza vaccine. The CDR3 length is 14 residues. CDR1 and CDR2 from the germline V gene are GTSNPN and SVGIG (reference sequence). V shed 0 bases and J shed 0 bases, with 8 bases lying between them. Using its own MiXCR run on the RT-PCR reads, TCRdb lists one record per CDR3 protein. The data hold 150,000 to 200,000 distinct CDR3 sequences, with approximately 12% observed a single time. This same sample was also part of a study on T cells expressing NK-cell markers. Per that study: 5'RACE template switching with UMIs produced the TCR beta cDNA. Sequencing of TCR beta repertoires drew on sorted CD3+CD56+NKG2C+, CD3+CD56+NKG2C- and CD3+CD56-NKG2C+ T cells. Sorting in several experiments was restricted by an anti-gamma-delta TCR antibody to alpha-beta TCR T cells. Four of the donors also had these clonotypes leading their CD3+CD56-NKG2C+ fraction.

The chain recombines TRBV30 with TRBJ1-1; D uncertain. The source is a middle-aged man who received an inactivated influenza vaccine. This material consisted of CD8+ T cells sorted from PBMCs, taken 11 to 12 days after vaccination. The CDR3 nucleotides are TGTGCCTGGAGTGTGAGTCTTATGAACACTGAAGCTTTCTTT. Translation gives CAWSVSLMNTEAFF.